The present TCR beta chain was sequenced within a study of human T cells and chemical hapten exposure. One entry per CDR3 protein results from TCRdb running MiXCR on the RACE reads. The data contain about 81,000 distinct CDR3 sequences, roughly 7.1% of them singletons. This CDR3 contains 15 residues. Germline loops: CDR1 SGHRS, CDR2 YFSETQ. The V gene lost 0 bases and the J gene lost 7 bases, with 13 bases spanning the gap. Time point given: patch test 1, 2 weeks after DPC sensitization. The sample's treatment: therapeutic diphenylcyclopropenone sensitization with weekly scalp DPC. Points on this clonotype: No antigen is known for it.

Points from the study as a whole: There was no change with DPC sensitization in TCRs above 1 in 1000 frequency.

This sample comprised whole blood, obtained in connection with sensitization to the hapten diphenylcyclopropenone (DPC). The receptor comes from a woman between 25 and 40 years old with alopecia areata. Some clones in this sample may be carry-over from other donors' samples. The chain carries TRBV5-1 and TRBJ1-4; D call uncertain. CDR3 in amino acids: CASSLGQKDGEKLFF. Written as DNA, the CDR3 is TGCGCCAGCAGCTTGGGGCAGAAGGATGGTGAAAAACTGTTTTTT.